Presented here are 23 T cell receptor beta chains from one specimen sequenced in a study of T cell responses to AZD1222 COVID-19 vaccine. Generated by immunoSEQ multiplex PCR, the TCRdb table keeps only in-frame clones and is missing some. The sample consists of 110,000 to 150,000 clones, approximately 89% of them appearing once. The sample was peripheral blood, taken on day 0 of AZD1222 vaccination. These receptors came from an adult in good health.

The chain combines TRBV7-2 with TRBJ2-3; possible D gene TRBD2, 5 bases. Germline values: CDR1 SGHTA, CDR2 FQGNSA. V shed 5 bases and J shed 5 bases, with 8 bases lying between them. The CDR3 is made up of 12 amino acids. The CDR3 DNA reads as TGTGCCAGCAGCAGGACTCTAGATACGCAGTATTTT. Protein sequence: CASSRTLDTQYF.

With regard to this clone: One junction end disagrees with the germline gene, perhaps due to a read error. The chain carries TRBV30 and TRBJ1-2; the D gene is possibly TRBD1 (6 bases). The CDR3 totals 12 residues. From germline, CDR1 is GTSNPN and CDR2 SVGIG (reference sequence). This CDR3 reads CAGRDNNYGYTF. The DNA of the CDR3 is TGTGCCGGGAGGGACAATAACTATGGCTACACCTTC.

This clone came up once. The chain has TRBV5-8 and TRBJ2-3, with TRBD1 matching 8 bases. CDR3 length equals 17 residues. The germline V gene encodes CDR1 SGHTS and CDR2 YDEGEE. V was pared by 3 bases and J by 6 bases, with 15 bases of the junction left unmatched. The CDR3 here is CASSSRWGRGLLDTQYF. CDR3 nucleotides: TGTGCCAGCAGCTCACGCTGGGGCAGGGGGCTGCTGGATACGCAGTATTTT.

The CDR3, as DNA: TGTGCCAGTAGCTTTCGCCAAATGACAGGGTACAATGAGCAGTTCTTC. This translates into CASSFRQMTGYNEQFF. The genes are TRBV19 and TRBJ2-1; 7 nucleotides match TRBD1. Germline trimming cut 6 bases from V and 4 bases from J; bases unmatched to any gene: 12. Germline values: CDR1 LNHDA, CDR2 SQIVND (reference sequence). CDR3 length: 16 amino acids.

The chain has TRBV5-6 and TRBJ2-7; TRBD2 matches 12 bases. Germline V gene lookup returns CDR1 SGHDT and CDR2 YYEEEE. V shed 4 bases and J 6 bases; nucleotides not matched to a gene: 2. This CDR3 has 13 amino acids. DNA of the CDR3: TGTGCCAGCAGCCCGGGACTAGCGGGCGAGCAGTACTTC. Its protein is CASSPGLAGEQYF.

This chain links TRBV9 with TRBJ1-2; D gene unclear. Germline assignment: CDR1 SGDLS and CDR2 YYNGEE. CDR3 length: 14 amino acids. V shed 2 bases and J shed 4 bases, with 12 bases lying between them. The CDR3 protein is CASSVLGESYGYTF. The CDR3 region has the DNA TGTGCCAGCAGCGTCTTAGGAGAAAGCTATGGCTACACCTTC.

The chain uses TRBV11-2 and TRBJ2-7, with D possibly being TRBD2 (5 bases). Germline loops: CDR1 SGHAT, CDR2 FQNNGV. The ends were cut back, 1 base at V and 3 bases at J, with 13 bases in the middle. The length of the CDR3 is 15 residues. The CDR3 loop is CASSLVGMGNYEQYF. CDR3 nucleotide sequence: TGTGCCAGCAGCTTAGTCGGGATGGGAAACTACGAGCAGTACTTC.

The chain has TRBV5-4 and TRBJ2-7; 14 bases map to TRBD2. With V trimmed by 4 bases and J by 0 bases, 9 bases remained unmatched. This CDR3 is built from 18 residues. Germline V lookup: CDR1 SGHNT, CDR2 YYREEE (reference sequence). The CDR3 reads CASSLGLAGATFSYEQYF. The CDR3 nucleotides are TGTGCCAGCAGCCTGGGACTAGCGGGAGCCACTTTCTCCTACGAGCAGTACTTC. The full variable domain, its missing parts supplied by reference TRBV5-4 and TRBJ2-7, is ETGVTQSPTHLIKTRGQQVTLRCSSQSGHNTVSWYQQALGQGPQFIFQYYREEENGRGNFPPRFSGLQFPNYSSELNVNALELDDSALYLCASSLGLAGATFSYEQYFGPGTRLTVT.

The chain employs TRBV19 and TRBJ2-5; D unclear. Per germline, CDR1 LNHDA and CDR2 SQIVND (reference sequence). This CDR3 contains 10 residues. Deletions cut 6 bases from V and 13 bases from J, with 12 bases between. CDR3 in DNA: TGTGCCAGTAGCCTCGGACCCCCGTACTTC. This gives the protein CASSLGPPYF.

CDR3 loop: CASSHKGGRDSPLHF. The CDR3 bases are TGCGCCAGCAGCCATAAAGGGGGCAGGGATTCACCCCTCCACTTT. The chain has TRBV4-3 and TRBJ1-6, with 7 bases aligning to TRBD1. Germline trimming cut 3 bases from V and 8 bases from J; bases unmatched to any gene: 7. CDR1 is LGHNA, CDR2 YSLEER, per germline. The CDR3 has 15 amino acids.

This chain uses TRBV7-9 with TRBJ1-2, with 7 nucleotides matching TRBD1. The CDR3 runs to 14 residues. The germline gives CDR1 SEHNR, CDR2 FQNEAQ (reference sequence). Trimming removed 6 bases from V and 6 bases from J; junction bases left unmatched: 10. The CDR3 sequence is CASRSDRDWDGYTF. The CDR3, as DNA: TGTGCCAGCAGGTCTGACAGGGATTGGGATGGCTACACCTTC. The whole variable domain, filled in from reference TRBV7-9 and TRBJ1-2, reads DTGVSQNPRHKITKRGQNVTFRCDPISEHNRLYWYRQTLGQGPEFLTYFQNEAQLEKSRLLSDRFSAERPKGSFSTLEIQRTEQGDSAMYLCASRSDRDWDGYTFGSGTRLTVV.

The chain recombines TRBV3-1 (or the pseudogene TRBV3-2) with TRBJ2-2; TRBD1 agrees at 8 bases. The germline V gene has CDR1 LGHDT and CDR2 YNNKEL (reference sequence). This CDR3 contains 15 residues. The V and J ends lost 1 base and 3 bases, in that order; junction bases with no gene match: 1. DNA of the CDR3: TGTGCCAGCAGCCAAGCAGGGGGCCACACCGGGGAGCTGTTTTTT. Residues: CASSQAGGHTGELFF.

The chain combines TRBV3-1 (or the pseudogene TRBV3-2) with TRBJ2-7; 7 nucleotides agree with TRBD1. V gave up 5 bases and J gave up 4 bases; unmatched junction bases: 5. The length of the CDR3 is 13 residues. Germline assignment: CDR1 LGHDT and CDR2 YNNKEL (reference sequence). The CDR3 bases are TGTGCCAGCAGCTGGGACAGTTCATACGAGCAGTACTTC. Protein sequence: CASSWDSSYEQYF.

The chain employs TRBV18 and TRBJ2-1; a weak D match, TRBD2 (7 bases). The CDR3 has 15 amino acids. Between the trimmed V and J ends, which lost 3 bases and 5 bases, there was a span of 14 bases. Germline V CDR1 and CDR2: KGHSH, LQKENI. CDR3 in amino acids: CASSPSGGGDNEQFF. As DNA, the CDR3 is TGTGCCAGCTCACCCTCGGGGGGCGGGGACAATGAGCAGTTCTTC.

The chain links TRBV11-1 to TRBJ2-7; D remains ambiguous. This CDR3 has 14 amino acids. CDR1 and CDR2 (germline): SGHAT, FQDESV (reference sequence). Trimming took 1 base from V and 0 from J, leaving 7 bases between them. The CDR3 nucleotides read TGTGCCAGCAGCTTAGTTGGGAACTCCTACGAGCAGTACTTC. The encoded protein is CASSLVGNSYEQYF.

V and J are TRBV27 and TRBJ1-1, with D unclear. The CDR3 spans 12 residues. Germline V gives CDR1 MNHEY, CDR2 SMNVEV (reference sequence). The ends were cut back, 10 bases at V and 8 bases at J, with 17 bases in the middle. CDR3 in amino acids: CATSLNGREAFF. The DNA for the CDR3 is TGTGCCACATCCCTGAACGGAAGAGAAGCTTTCTTT.

The V call is TRBV6-5, the J call TRBJ1-4; 7 bases line up with TRBD1. The CDR3 has 15 residues. Trimming took 2 bases from V and 7 from J; bases not matched to a gene: 7. The germline CDR1 and CDR2 sequences are MNHEY and SVGAGI. Written as DNA, the CDR3 is TGTGCCAGCAGTTACGGTACAGGGGCCTCTGAAAAACTGTTTTTT. It encodes CASSYGTGASEKLFF.

V and J are TRBV27 and TRBJ1-1; perhaps TRBD1 as D (5 bases). Deletions cut 4 bases from V and 0 bases from J, with 9 bases between. The CDR3 is made up of 14 amino acids. Germline V gene sequence: CDR1 MNHEY, CDR2 SMNVEV (reference sequence). The CDR3 DNA reads TGTGCCAGCAGTTCCCAGGGCCTGAACACTGAAGCTTTCTTT. This gives the protein CASSSQGLNTEAFF.

This chain connects TRBV9 to TRBJ1-2; D might be TRBD1 (5 bases). This CDR3 has 15 residues. Germline CDR1 reads SGDLS; CDR2 reads YYNGEE. Trimming pared 2 bases from V and 4 bases from J, leaving 15 bases between. The CDR3 nucleotides are TGTGCCAGCAGCGTCCGTGAGGGGCCCCCCTATGGCTACACCTTC. Translated, it gives CASSVREGPPYGYTF.

The rearrangement joins TRBV18 to TRBJ1-5, with D maybe TRBD1 (5 bases). Germline CDR1 KGHSH, CDR2 LQKENI. Trimming took off 6 bases at V and 6 bases at J, with 18 bases between the two ends. The CDR3 covers 15 residues. CDR3 region: CASSPTGGDRQPQHF. CDR3 sequence (DNA): TGTGCCAGCTCCCCTACGGGAGGGGACCGTCAGCCCCAGCATTTT.

The chain employs TRBV5-6 and TRBJ1-5, with a possible D match to TRBD1 (6 bases). From germline, CDR1 is SGHDT and CDR2 YYEEEE. The CDR3 consists of 15 residues. Trimming left V 4 bases short and J 4 bases short, with 15 bases between. CDR3 sequence reads: CASSNGGGRNQPQHF. The CDR3 bases are TGTGCCAGCAGCAACGGGGGGGGGCGGAATCAGCCCCAGCATTTT.

The V gene is TRBV2, the J gene TRBJ1-6; D is ambiguous. Germline V gives CDR1 SNHLY, CDR2 FYNNEI. The CDR3 is 14 amino acids. V lost 3 bases and J 7 bases, leaving 10 bases between the germline ends. The chain's CDR3 is CASSEGGRNSPLHF. The CDR3 nucleotides are TGTGCCAGCAGTGAGGGAGGCCGAAATTCACCCCTCCACTTT.

V and J are TRBV27 and TRBJ2-3; TRBD2 matches at 9 bases. Germline loops: CDR1 MNHEY, CDR2 SMNVEV (reference sequence). This CDR3 has 16 amino acids. J was trimmed by 3 bases and V by 4 bases; bases with no gene match: 8. The CDR3 region has the DNA TGTGCCAGCAGTTGGGATAGCGGGAGTTCTACAGATACGCAGTATTTT. It specifies CASSWDSGSSTDTQYF.